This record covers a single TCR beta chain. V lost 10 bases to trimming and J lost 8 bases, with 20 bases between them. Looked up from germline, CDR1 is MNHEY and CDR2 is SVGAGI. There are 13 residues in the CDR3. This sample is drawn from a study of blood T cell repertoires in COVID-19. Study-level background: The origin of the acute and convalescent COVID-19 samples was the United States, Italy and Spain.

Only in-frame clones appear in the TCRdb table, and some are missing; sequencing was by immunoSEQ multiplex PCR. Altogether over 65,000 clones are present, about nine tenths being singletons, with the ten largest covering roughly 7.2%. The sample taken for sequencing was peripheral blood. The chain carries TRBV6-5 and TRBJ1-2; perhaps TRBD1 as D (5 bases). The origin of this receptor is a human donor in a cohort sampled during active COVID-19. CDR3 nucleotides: TGTGCCATCCGGAGGGCAGGGACGCGAGGCTACACCTTC. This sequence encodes CAIRRAGTRGYTF.